This passage covers 21 T cell receptor beta chains from one sample sequenced in a study of blood T cell repertoires in COVID-19. Only in-frame clones appear in the TCRdb table, and some are missing; sequencing was by immunoSEQ multiplex PCR. Of tens of thousands of clones in the sample, 90% to 95% are singletons; the top ten hold about 9.1%. The source material was peripheral blood. Every receptor here comes from a human donor in a cohort sampled during active COVID-19.

The chain carries TRBV18 and TRBJ2-3; TRBD2 matches at 7 bases. The germline V gene encodes CDR1 KGHSH and CDR2 LQKENI. The CDR3 has 16 amino acids. J gave up 0 bases and V 0 bases, and 3 bases lay outside the gene matches. The CDR3: CASSPPSGTSTDTQYF. The CDR3 DNA is TGTGCCAGCTCACCACCCAGCGGGACTAGCACAGATACGCAGTATTTT.

Only one count was recorded for this clone. The genes are TRBV7-2 and TRBJ2-3; 14 bases fit TRBD2. There are 17 residues in the CDR3. The germline CDR1 and CDR2 sequences are SGHTA and FQGNSA. Germline trimming cut 5 bases from V and 10 bases from J; bases unmatched to any gene: 14. In nucleotides, the CDR3 is TGTGCCAGCAGCCAGACTAGCGGGGGGGCGGTATTAGTGTCGCAGTATTTT. It codes for CASSQTSGGAVLVSQYF.

The gene calls are TRBV19 and TRBJ2-2; tentative D call: TRBD2 (6 bases). The germline CDR1 and CDR2 sequences are LNHDA and SQIVND (reference sequence). The V gene lost 9 bases and the J gene lost 3 bases, with 14 bases spanning the gap. This CDR3 comprises 14 residues. The CDR3 nucleotides are TGTGCCAGCGGAGGGAGAGGCGACACCGGGGAGCTGTTTTTT. The encoded protein is CASGGRGDTGELFF.

The rearrangement uses TRBV24-1 and TRBJ1-5; the D gene is possibly TRBD1 (6 bases). The germline V and J ends were trimmed by 4 bases and 0 bases, with 6 bases remaining between them. This CDR3 is 14 amino acids long. Germline CDR1 reads KGHDR; CDR2 reads SFDVKD. The CDR3 loop is CATSEGHSNQPQHF. The CDR3 DNA follows: TGTGCCACCAGTGAGGGACATAGCAATCAGCCCCAGCATTTT.

This chain uses TRBV6-5 with TRBJ1-2; D may be TRBD1 (5 bases). Germline V gives CDR1 MNHEY, CDR2 SVGAGI. The CDR3 length is 15 residues. Between the trimmed V and J ends, which lost 6 bases and 5 bases, there was a span of 19 bases. CDR3 in DNA: TGTGCCAGCAGCTCGCCCGCCGACAGCAGTTATGGCTACACCTTC. Its translation is CASSSPADSSYGYTF.

This chain joins TRBV5-5 and TRBJ2-1; 10 positions match TRBD1. After removal of 1 base from V and 0 bases from J, the junction contained 10 bases not matched to a gene. This CDR3 comprises 19 residues. The germline V gene has CDR1 SGHKS and CDR2 YYEKEE (reference sequence). The CDR3 bases are TGTGCCAGCAGCTTGCCGGGACAGGGGCCTCCGAGCTCCTACAATGAGCAGTTCTTC. Encoded protein: CASSLPGQGPPSSYNEQFF. Together with reference TRBV5-5 and TRBJ2-1, the CDR3 gives the full variable domain: DAGVTQSPTHLIKTRGQQVTLRCSPISGHKSVSWYQQVLGQGPQFIFQYYEKEERGRGNFPDRFSARQFPNYSSELNVNALLLGDSALYLCASSLPGQGPPSSYNEQFFGPGTRLTVL.

The chain uses TRBV24-1 and TRBJ2-1; D may be TRBD2 (7 bases). Per the germline V gene, CDR1 is KGHDR and CDR2 is SFDVKD. This CDR3 is built from 15 residues. With 4 bases removed from V and 5 bases from J, the gap between germline ends came to 14 bases. The CDR3 coding sequence is TGTGCCACCAGTGACCTAAAGGGGGGGCACAATGAGCAGTTCTTC. It encodes CATSDLKGGHNEQFF.

V gene TRBV7-6 combines with J gene TRBJ2-2; 7 bases line up with TRBD1. With 5 bases clipped from V and 0 bases from J, the junction kept 6 bases outside the gene matches. The CDR3 extends over 16 amino acids. Looked up from germline, CDR1 is SGHVS and CDR2 is FNYEAQ. CDR3 in amino acids: CASSKEGGANTGELFF. CDR3 in DNA: TGTGCCAGCAGCAAAGAAGGGGGCGCGAACACCGGGGAGCTGTTTTTT.

The CDR3 DNA reads TGTGCCTGGAATCGGCGACTGTTTACCTACGAGCAGTACTTC. This sequence encodes CAWNRRLFTYEQYF. V and J are TRBV30 and TRBJ2-7; no clear D gene. V was pared by 4 bases and J by 2 bases, with 15 bases between. The CDR3 totals 14 residues. Germline values: CDR1 GTSNPN, CDR2 SVGIG (reference sequence).

The sample holds one count of this clone. The rearrangement links TRBV6-5 to TRBJ2-7; 10 bases align to TRBD2. The CDR3 is made up of 15 amino acids. With 2 bases clipped from V and 1 base from J, the junction kept 2 bases outside the gene matches. The germline gives CDR1 MNHEY, CDR2 SVGAGI. CDR3 sequence reads: CASSYLAGASYEQYF. In DNA, the CDR3 is TGTGCCAGCAGTTACCTAGCGGGGGCTTCCTACGAGCAGTACTTC.

This chain joins TRBV29-1 and TRBJ1-2; 9 bases are a match to TRBD1. The junction had 22 bases not matched to a gene; V was cut back by 3 bases and J by 5 bases. The CDR3 is 19 residues long. The germline gives CDR1 SQVTM, CDR2 ANQGSEA. CDR3 DNA sequence: TGCAGCGTTGAGCAAAAGCTGGCGGCGGGACAGGGCGGGGGATATGGCTACACCTTC. Its translation: CSVEQKLAAGQGGGYGYTF.

This chain connects TRBV5-1 to TRBJ1-1; TRBD1 matches at 9 bases. The V and J ends lost 2 bases and 1 base, in that order; junction bases with no gene match: 9. The germline V gene has CDR1 SGHRS and CDR2 YFSETQ. The CDR3 spans 17 residues. CDR3 residues: CASSLRGTGRRNTEAFF. CDR3 in DNA: TGCGCCAGCAGCTTAAGGGGGACAGGGAGGCGGAACACTGAAGCTTTCTTT.

The rearrangement joins TRBV5-1 to TRBJ2-3; possible D gene TRBD1, 5 bases. The V end lost 5 bases, the J end lost 0 bases, and 13 bases lay between the germline ends. There are 15 residues in the CDR3. CDR1 is SGHRS and CDR2 is YFSETQ in the germline V gene. The CDR3 sequence is CASRPQGPSTDTQYF. CDR3 nucleotide sequence: TGCGCCAGCAGACCTCAGGGTCCCAGCACAGATACGCAGTATTTT.

The chain employs TRBV5-1 and TRBJ1-4; D gene ambiguous. CDR1 SGHRS and CDR2 YFSETQ come from the germline V gene. V lost 4 bases and J lost 5, with 18 bases in between. The CDR3 has 16 amino acids. The CDR3 nucleotides read TGCGCCAGCAGCCCCTCAGCAGGCAGGTTAAATGAAAAACTGTTTTTT. Translated, it gives CASSPSAGRLNEKLFF.

V and J are TRBV7-8 and TRBJ2-3; the D gene is possibly TRBD2 (6 bases). CDR3 length: 14 amino acids. Trimming stripped 1 base from V and 5 bases from J, with 10 bases between. Germline CDR1 SGHVS, CDR2 FQNEAQ. CDR3 nucleotides: TGTGCCAGCAGCTTAGACGGGAGAATAGATACGCAGTATTTT. Protein: CASSLDGRIDTQYF. The full variable domain, with the rest looked up from reference TRBV7-8 and TRBJ2-3, is GAGVSQSPRYKVAKRGQDVALRCDPISGHVSLFWYQQALGQGPEFLTYFQNEAQLDKSGLPSDRFFAERPEGSVSTLKIQRTQQEDSAVYLCASSLDGRIDTQYFGPGTRLTVL.

V gene TRBV11-2 combines with J gene TRBJ2-7; a possible D gene is TRBD2 (5 bases). V lost 2 bases and J 7 bases, leaving 12 bases between the germline ends. The V gene's germline CDR1 is SGHAT and CDR2 FQNNGV. The CDR3 loop spans 13 amino acids. The chain's CDR3 is CASSLSLAFEQYF. The CDR3 DNA reads TGTGCCAGCAGCTTAAGCTTAGCGTTTGAGCAGTACTTC.

The chain combines TRBV7-9 with TRBJ1-1; maybe TRBD1 (5 bases). CDR1 is SEHNR and CDR2 is FQNEAQ in the germline V gene (reference sequence). With 1 base removed from V and 1 base from J, the gap between germline ends came to 10 bases. This CDR3 has 15 amino acids. CDR3 nucleotides: TGTGCCAGCAGCTTAGAGCAGCAGGGGAACACTGAAGCTTTCTTT. Translated: CASSLEQQGNTEAFF.

V and J are TRBV24-1 and TRBJ2-1, with 8 nucleotides matching TRBD2. V shed 3 bases and J 9 bases; nucleotides not matched to a gene: 12. The CDR3 is 16 amino acids. Germline V lookup: CDR1 KGHDR, CDR2 SFDVKD. The CDR3 spells CATSDPGVAGGTEQFF. The CDR3 DNA sequence: TGTGCCACCAGTGATCCCGGCGTGGCGGGAGGCACTGAGCAGTTCTTC.

The chain couples TRBV11-2 to TRBJ2-7; 8 bases match TRBD2. Germline V gene data show CDR1 as SGHAT and CDR2 as FQNNGV. The CDR3 extends over 12 amino acids. V lost 5 bases and J lost 7; bases outside the gene matches: 4. In DNA, the CDR3 is TGTGCCAGCAGCGCGGGAGGTTGGGAGCAGTACTTC. Translation: CASSAGGWEQYF.

V gene TRBV12-3 or TRBV12-4 combines with J gene TRBJ2-7, with 10 bases aligning to TRBD2. The ends lost 8 bases at V and 7 bases at J; junction bases unmatched: 8. This CDR3 is 13 amino acids long. The CDR3 region has the DNA TGTGCCAGCGAGCGGGAGGGCCAAAGGGAGCAGTACTTC. Translated, it gives CASEREGQREQYF.

This clone was observed once. The J gene is TRBJ1-5, the V gene TRBV30, with a tentative D call TRBD1 (6 bases). From germline, CDR1 is GTSNPN and CDR2 SVGIG (reference sequence). V was clipped by 4 bases and J by 4 bases, with 14 bases between them. This CDR3 comprises 14 residues. CDR3 region: CAWTVGTLNQPQHF. CDR3 nucleotides: TGTGCCTGGACGGTAGGGACACTTAATCAGCCCCAGCATTTT.